Listed below are T cell receptor beta chains from one sample, sequenced in a study of CD8+CD57+ T cells in acquired aplastic anemia. From the reads, TCRdb called clonotypes with MiXCR, one entry per CDR3 protein. This sample yields under 75,000 distinct CDR3 sequences, of which almost 55% are seen a single time; around 8.8% belongs to the top ten. The sequencing sample was made of sorted CD4+, CD8+, or CD8+CD57+ T cells (not recorded which) from PBMCs. These receptors all come from a human donor in good health, serving as a control. The CDR3 runs from the conserved cysteine through the conserved F or W.

CDR3 protein,V gene,CDR3 length
CASSQPGGWGEKLFF,TRBV4-1,15
CASSLRRTDTQYF,TRBV6-5,13
CASSQPGTGNNYGYTF,TRBV4-2,16
CSVEDPDSFGYGYTF,TRBV29-1,15
CSADRNYGYTF,TRBV29-1,11
CASSQEPGTGNTEAFF,TRBV14,16
CASSPRQTGTYEQYF,TRBV27,15
CAWGRTGLEAFF,TRBV30,12
CASSDAGRAYGYTF,TRBV25-1,14
CASSEEQEAFF,TRBV2,11
CATGANYGYTF,TRBV24-1,11
CSASSGELRETQYF,TRBV20-1,14
CASSLAGSGEQFF,TRBV7-9,13
CASRLPRTGENTEAFF,TRBV2,16
CASSQVGSGANTGELFF,TRBV4-2,17
CASSIWGGPAYKQYF,TRBV19,15
CASSVGTEAFF,TRBV2,11
CASSLDADSNQPQHF,TRBV5-5,15
CASSFGTEPQHF,TRBV27,12
CASSHLPDANTGELFF,TRBV4-2,16
CASSESPGGSSYEQYF,TRBV6-1,16
CASRTVLGEQYF,TRBV27,12
CASSLSGYSYNEQFF,TRBV27,15
CSGGRGPFQADTQYF,TRBV29-1,15
CASSQPTGVNEQYF,TRBV2,14
CASSQDTAGEQYF,TRBV4-2,13
CASSPPTGETQYF,TRBV2,13
CASSLGAPGPEAFF,TRBV13,14
CASSQDSSGGNYGYTF,TRBV4-1,16
CSVEGDGWYEQYF,TRBV29-1,13
CASGSAGTGELFF,TRBV2,13
CATSTRQGLNTGELLF,TRBV15,16
CASSQSTADTQYF,TRBV4-1,13
CATSREARQGGEQYF,TRBV15,15
CASSPRQLEETQYF,TRBV11-1,14
CSVEWGTGGYGYTF,TRBV29-1,14
CASSQRTGWSGDQPQHF,TRBV19,17
CASSIGETGNEKLFF,TRBV19,15
CASSVTQNSEAFF,TRBV10-1,13
CASSFVGDTQYF,TRBV7-6,12
CASTQDASSEKLFF,TRBV19,14
CASSSSAQGNTIYF,TRBV12-3/TRBV12-4,14
CASRGQGAFDTQYF,TRBV2,14
CATSRGLGGTEAFF,TRBV15,14
CASSIGGTSDTEAFF,TRBV19,15
CASSSRDQPQHF,TRBV19,12
CASKRGSSGRLNTEAFF,TRBV2,17
CASSFLQSESTDTQYF,TRBV7-9,16
CASSLFAGEYQETQYF,TRBV13,16
CASSLVAGYNEQFF,TRBV11-1,14
CASSHGINEQFF,TRBV7-9,12
CATSRDRGASGYTF,TRBV15,14
CASSSGTGTFYEQYF,TRBV7-8,15
CAISGGTPWGLYNEQFF,TRBV10-3,17
CSVEDLAGATSSYNEQFF,TRBV29-1,18